The 19 T cell receptor beta chains below come from one sample, sequenced in a study of cytomegalovirus exposure and HLA in healthy donors (dated by TCRdb to about 2017). The library was prepared using the immunoSEQ multiplex PCR assay. TCRdb mirrors the immuneACCESS table, restricted to in-frame sequences. Some clones are absent from its copies; in checked studies, under half trace to an unresolved V gene, and the reason for the others is unknown. Counted in this sample were 220,000 or so clones; around nine tenths of them appeared once. The leading ten clones occupy 1% to 1.2% of the sample. The sequencing input was PBMCs. These receptors all come from a woman in her late teens or twenties in good health and CMV-seronegative.

The rearrangement uses TRBV6-1 and TRBJ2-3; TRBD1 matches 8 bases. Germline CDR1 MNHNS, CDR2 SASEGT. The CDR3 loop spans 13 amino acids. Losses at the gene ends were 10 bases for V and 1 base for J; bases not matched to a gene: 4. CDR3 sequence: CATRGQGTDTQYF. The CDR3 DNA reads TGTGCCACCCGGGGACAGGGCACAGATACGCAGTATTTT.

V and J are TRBV6-1 and TRBJ1-2; TRBD1 agrees at 11 bases. Germline trimming cut 8 bases from V and 8 bases from J; bases unmatched to any gene: 7. The germline gives CDR1 MNHNS, CDR2 SASEGT. CDR3 length equals 13 residues. The CDR3 bases are TGTGCCAGCGGGGGACAGGGGGTTGAGGGCTACACCTTC. This codes for CASGGQGVEGYTF.

CDR3 nucleotide sequence: TGTGCCAGCAGTTTATCAGCGGACAGTAATCAGCCCCAGCATTTT. This gives the protein CASSLSADSNQPQHF. This chain joins TRBV27 and TRBJ1-5, with D maybe TRBD1 (6 bases). Trimming stripped 0 bases from V and 4 bases from J, with 10 bases between. The germline V gene has CDR1 MNHEY and CDR2 SMNVEV (reference sequence). The CDR3 covers 15 residues.

This sequence joins TRBV2 and TRBJ2-3; the match to TRBD1 covers 8 bases. V dropped 7 bases and J dropped 8; count of bases not matched to a gene: 11. CDR3 size: 14 residues. The germline V gene encodes CDR1 SNHLY and CDR2 FYNNEI. In nucleotides, the CDR3 is TGTGCCAGCAAAAAACAGGGGGAAGGGGCTACGCAGTATTTT. Translated, it gives CASKKQGEGATQYF.

The chain carries TRBV7-8 and TRBJ2-1, with 9 bases identical to TRBD2. In germline, CDR1 is SGHVS, CDR2 FQNEAQ. V shed 5 bases, J shed 6 bases, and the junction held 8 bases outside the gene matches. This CDR3 is 15 amino acids long. The CDR3 nucleotides read TGTGCCAGCAGCCAAGGACTAGCGCCACGCAATGAGCAGTTCTTC. Protein product: CASSQGLAPRNEQFF.

This clone came up once. This sequence joins TRBV5-1 and TRBJ2-7; D is unclear. From germline, CDR1 is SGHRS and CDR2 YFSETQ. The V and J ends lost 1 base and 0 bases respectively, with 5 bases between them. This CDR3 is 13 amino acids long. The CDR3 sequence: CASSLTASYEQYF. The CDR3 bases are TGCGCCAGCAGCTTGACAGCCTCCTACGAGCAGTACTTC.

V is TRBV11-3 and J is TRBJ2-3; TRBD2 might be the D (6 bases). The CDR3 has 13 amino acids. The germline gives CDR1 SGHNT, CDR2 YENEEA. V gave up 6 bases and J gave up 4 bases, with 11 bases separating them. The CDR3 DNA reads TGTGCCAGCAGTACAACGGGGGCAGATACGCAGTATTTT. Translated, it gives CASSTTGADTQYF.

The chain uses TRBV28 and TRBJ2-1; no clear D gene. Trimming stripped 6 bases from V and 2 bases from J, with 11 bases between. The CDR3 is 14 amino acids. Germline V gene sequence: CDR1 MDHEN, CDR2 SYDVKM. The CDR3 loop reads CASSARNTYNEQFF. In DNA form, the CDR3 reads TGTGCCAGCAGCGCCAGGAATACCTACAATGAGCAGTTCTTC.

CDR3 nucleotides: TGTGCCAGCAGCTCACTGAAGCGGGATTACACAGATACGCAGTATTTT. Its translation: CASSSLKRDYTDTQYF. The chain carries TRBV7-9 and TRBJ2-3, with 7 bases lining up with TRBD2. CDR1 is SEHNR and CDR2 is FQNEAQ in the germline V gene (reference sequence). The CDR3 extends over 16 amino acids. The ends lost 4 bases at V and 2 bases at J; junction bases unmatched: 9.

The V and J genes are TRBV7-2 and TRBJ2-5, with 7 bases matching TRBD2. V shed 5 bases, J shed 4 bases, and the junction held 10 bases outside the gene matches. Germline-derived CDR1 and CDR2 are SGHTA and FQGNSA. The CDR3 has 15 amino acids. The CDR3 here is CASSPPGRGLETQYF. The CDR3 nucleotides read TGTGCCAGCAGCCCCCCTGGGAGGGGTTTAGAGACCCAGTACTTC.

The rearrangement links TRBV5-1 to TRBJ1-1; D not resolved. CDR3 length: 12 amino acids. Per the germline V gene, CDR1 is SGHRS and CDR2 is YFSETQ. Trimming removed 0 bases at V and 5 bases at J, with 5 bases between. The CDR3 DNA reads TGCGCCAGCAGCTTGGCAGATACTGAAGCTTTCTTT. This translates into CASSLADTEAFF.

V is TRBV10-1 and J is TRBJ1-5; 9 bases are a match to TRBD1. CDR3 size: 15 residues. The germline V gene has CDR1 WNHNN and CDR2 SYGVQD (reference sequence). The J segment lost 1 base and the V segment lost 8 bases, leaving 6 bases of the junction unmatched. CDR3 DNA sequence: TGCGCCAGCGGGGACAGGGATGGGAGCAATCAGCCCCAGCATTTT. It yields the protein CASGDRDGSNQPQHF.

The chain is built from TRBV6-5 and TRBJ2-7; D is undetermined. From germline, CDR1 is MNHEY and CDR2 SVGAGI. CDR3 length equals 14 residues. The V gene lost 2 bases and the J gene lost 2 bases, with 10 bases spanning the gap. The CDR3 protein is CASSYESLAYEQYF. CDR3 nucleotide sequence: TGTGCCAGCAGTTACGAGTCCCTCGCCTACGAGCAGTACTTC.

This clone was seen only a few times. The chain joins TRBV4-2 to TRBJ1-1; D is undetermined. This CDR3 region has 14 residues. Trimming removed 2 bases at V and 2 bases at J, with 9 bases between. Germline lookup yields CDR1 LGHNA and CDR2 YNFKEQ. CDR3 in DNA: TGTGCCAGCAGCCAATCGACAACTAACACTGAAGCTTTCTTT. It specifies CASSQSTTNTEAFF.

The CDR3 DNA reads TGTGCCTGGTCTGGACTAGCCTACAATGAGCAGTTCTTC. This gives the protein CAWSGLAYNEQFF. V usage is TRBV30 and J usage is TRBJ2-1; the match to TRBD2 covers 7 bases. The CDR3 is 13 residues long. Germline CDR1 GTSNPN, CDR2 SVGIG (reference sequence). V shed 5 bases, J shed 2 bases, and the junction held 3 bases outside the gene matches.

This clone was picked up one time. This chain uses TRBV5-3 with TRBJ1-1; 7 nucleotides agree with TRBD1. TRBV5-3 is known as an ORF, though its function is uncertain. The CDR3 extends over 13 amino acids. V lost 2 bases, J lost 4 bases, and 2 bases stayed unmatched. CDR3 sequence reads: CARSFRGSTEAFF. In DNA form, the CDR3 reads TGTGCCAGAAGCTTCAGGGGGTCCACTGAAGCTTTCTTT.

This clone was seen only once. This CDR3 is CASKFRESLNSPLHF. The CDR3 region has the DNA TGCGCCAGTAAGTTCAGGGAATCACTCAATTCACCCCTCCACTTT. The rearrangement joins TRBV4-1 to TRBJ1-6; possibly TRBD1 for D (5 bases). CDR1 and CDR2 from the germline V gene are MGHRA and YSYEKL. The CDR3 is 15 residues long. V dropped 9 bases and J dropped 7 bases, with 19 bases sitting between them.

The chain recombines TRBV30 with TRBJ1-4; the D is unclear. CDR1 GTSNPN and CDR2 SVGIG come from the germline V gene (reference sequence). V was pared by 1 base and J by 5 bases, with 14 bases between. This CDR3 has 15 amino acids. For the CDR3, the DNA is TGTGCCTGGAGTGGGTTCCAAGACATAAATGAAAAACTGTTTTTT. The encoded protein is CAWSGFQDINEKLFF. Supplemented by reference TRBV30 and TRBJ1-4, the full variable domain reads SQTIHQWPATLVQPVGSPLSLECTVEGTSNPNLYWYRQAAGRGLQLLFYSVGIGQISSEVPQNLSASRPQDRQFILSSKKLLLSDSGFYLCAWSGFQDINEKLFFGSGTQLSVL.

The genes are TRBV5-1 and TRBJ2-3, with TRBD1 as a possible D gene (5 bases). The CDR3 runs 14 residues. Trimming cost V 0 bases and J 1 base, with 6 bases left between them. Germline CDR1 and CDR2: SGHRS and YFSETQ. This CDR3 reads CASSLVQGTDTQYF. The CDR3 DNA is TGCGCCAGCAGCTTGGTACAGGGCACAGATACGCAGTATTTT.